These T cell receptor beta chains were read from a single sample in a study of T cells in Graves' hyperthyroidism and ophthalmopathy. TCRdb re-derived calls from the multiplex PCR reads in MiXCR, one entry per CDR3 protein. This table has around 580,000 distinct CDR3 sequences, around 46% appearing once. Material for sequencing was peripheral blood or thyroid tissue (not recorded which). These receptors originate from a woman younger than 35 with Graves' hyperthyroidism. Each CDR3 is given with its conserved first and last residue. A D gene is named only where the DNA matches it firmly. Size is stated for part of the rows, as once, few or many counts, or as a class when the clone is expanded.

TRBJ2-2	.	few	14	TRBV6-4	TGTGCCACTCAACTACAGGCGAACACCGGGGAGCTGTTTTTT	CATQLQANTGELFF
TRBJ1-3	TRBD1	few	14	TRBV5-8	TGTGCCAGCAGCCACGGACAGGATGGAAACACCATATATTTT	CASSHGQDGNTIYF
TRBJ2-2	.	many	13	TRBV7-9	TGTGCCAGCAGCCCGACTGAACCCGGGGAGCTGTTTTTT	CASSPTEPGELFF
TRBJ2-1	TRBD2	.	18	TRBV24-1	TGTGCCACCAGTGACAGTCCGACTAGCGGGGATACGGACAATGAGCAGTTCTTC	CATSDSPTSGDTDNEQFF
TRBJ2-5	TRBD2	.	17	TRBV18	TGTGCCAGCTCACCGGTAGGACTAGCGGGAGGCGAAGAGACCCAGTACTTC	CASSPVGLAGGEETQYF
TRBJ2-3	.	.	13	TRBV20-1	TGCAGTGCGGGGGGCCAAAACACAGATACGCAGTATTTT	CSAGGQNTDTQYF
TRBJ1-5	.	many	15	TRBV7-2	TGTGCCAGCAGCTACGCAACAGGGAGCAATCAGCCCCAGCATTTT	CASSYATGSNQPQHF
TRBJ1-4	TRBD1	many	15	TRBV20-1	TGCAGTGCCAGGCCTACCGGGACAGGGAATGAAAAACTGTTTTTT	CSARPTGTGNEKLFF
TRBJ2-1	TRBD2	once	15	TRBV25-1	TGTGCCAGCTCCCCTAGCGGGATCTCCTACAATGAGCAGTTCTTC	CASSPSGISYNEQFF
TRBJ2-7	TRBD1	many	15	TRBV20-1	TGCAGTGCTACGCTAGCCTGGACAGGGATGGACGAGCAGTACTTC	CSATLAWTGMDEQYF
TRBJ1-5	TRBD1	many	14	TRBV29-1	TGCAGCGTTAGGGCAGGGGGTAATGAGCAGCCCCAGCATTTT	CSVRAGGNEQPQHF
TRBJ1-1	.	many	12	TRBV7-9	TGTGCCAGCAGTTACTCCGGGACAGAAGCTTTCTTT	CASSYSGTEAFF
TRBJ2-1	TRBD1	.	16	TRBV2	TGTGCCAGCAGCCAAGCGACAGGGCGGCTATATAATGAGCAGTTCTTC	CASSQATGRLYNEQFF
TRBJ2-1	.	.	14	TRBV10-3	TGTGCCAGCAGTCCGGGACTTCGGTACAATGAGCAGTTCTTC	CASSPGLRYNEQFF
TRBJ2-7	TRBD2	many	15	TRBV12-3/TRBV12-4	TGTGCCAGCAGTTTTCTCGGGTGGGGGGGGTCCGAGCAGTACTTC	CASSFLGWGGSEQYF